This TCR beta chain is from a study of cytomegalovirus exposure and HLA in healthy donors. Study-wide background: An early data release held 70 million to 90 million unique TCRs from HLA-typed donors. Study-wide results and caveats: For most TCR beta V segments, an earlier analysis put the productive rate at about 87% or about 30% of the time. The number of N-insertions in an Asian-associated ancestry cluster was reportedly below the roughly 670-donor mean in a later analysis.

The PCR had 60 Vbeta and 13 Jbeta primers. Sequencing used immunoSEQ multiplex PCR; TCRdb keeps in-frame clones, though not all of them. Here the sample table reports roughly 60,000 clones. Germline V gene lookup returns CDR1 GTSNPN and CDR2 SVGIG (reference sequence). The CDR3 has 13 residues. Trimming pared 3 bases from V and 1 base from J, leaving 6 bases between. A word on this clone: Its antigen is still unknown.

The clonotype was recovered from a woman aged 18-30 years in good health and CMV-seronegative. This chain links TRBV30 with TRBJ2-2; no firm D call. The sequencing input was PBMCs. The CDR3 is CAWRFVNTGELFF. CDR3 DNA: TGTGCCTGGAGGTTCGTGAACACCGGGGAGCTGTTTTTT.